These 4 T cell receptor beta chains came from one sample sequenced in a study of technical replicates of blood from a handful of donors. The method was immunoSEQ multiplex PCR; TCRdb's version includes in-frame clones alone and lacks a portion of them. The sample has about 6,900 clones; 90% to 96% are singletons. The sample was PBMCs. These TCRs come from a human donor in good health.

This clone was seen only once. The chain combines TRBV6-1 with TRBJ2-7; tentative D call: TRBD1 (5 bases). Trimming removed 2 bases at V and 3 bases at J, with 8 bases between. Germline CDR1 MNHNS, CDR2 SASEGT. This CDR3 contains 13 residues. The chain's CDR3 is CASSETRGYEQYF. The DNA of the CDR3 is TGTGCCAGCAGTGAAACAAGGGGCTACGAGCAGTACTTC.

The rearrangement uses TRBV6-5 and TRBJ2-4, with 11 bases fitting TRBD1. Trimming at V came to 10 bases and at J to 8 bases, leaving 4 bases not matched to a gene. The CDR3 spans 12 residues. Germline V CDR1 and CDR2: MNHEY, SVGAGI. The CDR3 reads CATGQGADIQYF. The DNA of the CDR3 is TGTGCCACAGGACAGGGGGCAGACATTCAGTACTTC.

CDR3 nucleotide sequence: TGTGCCAGCAGCTCCCTGACAGGGGAAACCTACAATGAGCAGTTCTTC. Translated: CASSSLTGETYNEQFF. The genes are TRBV7-9 and TRBJ2-1; 8 bases are a match to TRBD1. The V gene end was trimmed by 4 bases and the J gene end by 2 bases; junction bases not matched to a gene: 7. The CDR3 is 16 residues long. CDR1 is SEHNR and CDR2 is FQNEAQ in the germline V gene (reference sequence). Supplemented by reference TRBV7-9 and TRBJ2-1, the full variable domain reads DTGVSQNPRHKITKRGQNVTFRCDPISEHNRLYWYRQTLGQGPEFLTYFQNEAQLEKSRLLSDRFSAERPKGSFSTLEIQRTEQGDSAMYLCASSSLTGETYNEQFFGPGTRLTVL.

V gene TRBV18 combines with J gene TRBJ2-3, with a possible D match to TRBD1 (6 bases). V was cut by 4 bases and J by 0 bases, with 8 bases left in between. CDR3 length equals 14 residues. Germline V gives CDR1 KGHSH, CDR2 LQKENI. CDR3 region: CASSLDSSTDTQYF. CDR3 DNA sequence: TGTGCCAGCTCACTGGACAGTAGCACAGATACGCAGTATTTT.